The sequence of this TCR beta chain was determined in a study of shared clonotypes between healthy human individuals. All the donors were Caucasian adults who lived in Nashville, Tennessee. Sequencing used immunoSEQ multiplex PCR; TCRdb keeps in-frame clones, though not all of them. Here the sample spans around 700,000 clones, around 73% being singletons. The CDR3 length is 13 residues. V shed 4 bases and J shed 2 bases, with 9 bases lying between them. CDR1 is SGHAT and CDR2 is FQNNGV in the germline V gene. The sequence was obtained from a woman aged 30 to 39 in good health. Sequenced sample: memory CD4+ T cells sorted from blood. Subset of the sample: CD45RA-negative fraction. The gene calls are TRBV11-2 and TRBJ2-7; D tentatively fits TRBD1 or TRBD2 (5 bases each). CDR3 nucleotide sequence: TGTGCCAGCAGCTCCGGGACCCCCTACGAGCAGTACTTC. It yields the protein CASSSGTPYEQYF.